This entry lists 13 T cell receptor beta chains sequenced from one sample in a study of long-term antiretroviral therapy in people with HIV. Sequencing relied on immunoSEQ assay v3.0, run at survey level. Generated by immunoSEQ multiplex PCR, the TCRdb table keeps only in-frame clones and is missing some. This sample yields tens of thousands of clones, of which approximately 86% are seen a single time; approximately 5.3% belongs to the top ten. The sequenced sample was unsorted PBMCs, obtained 0.1 years before starting antiretroviral therapy. The receptor source for this set is a woman aged 50 to 60 with HIV.

This clone was counted once. V gene TRBV5-6 combines with J gene TRBJ2-7, with D possibly matching TRBD2 (7 bases). CDR1 is SGHDT and CDR2 is YYEEEE in the germline V gene. V lost 2 bases and J 8 bases, leaving 23 bases between the germline ends. The length of the CDR3 is 16 residues. The CDR3 loop reads CASSFMYVGGLFQQYF. CDR3 coding DNA: TGTGCCAGCAGCTTTATGTATGTCGGGGGGCTCTTCCAGCAGTACTTC. The whole variable domain, remainder taken from reference TRBV5-6 and TRBJ2-7, is DAGVTQSPTHLIKTRGQQVTLRCSPKSGHDTVSWYQQALGQGPQFIFQYYEEEERQRGNFPDRFSGHQFPNYSSELNVNALLLGDSALYLCASSFMYVGGLFQQYFGPGTRLTVT.

This sequence joins TRBV18 and TRBJ2-1; 7 bases align to TRBD1. The V gene end was trimmed by 6 bases and the J gene end by 7 bases; junction bases not matched to a gene: 9. The CDR3 totals 14 residues. The germline CDR1 and CDR2 sequences are KGHSH and LQKENI. In DNA form, the CDR3 reads TGTGCCAGCTCTCGACAGGGATCTGATAATGAGCAGTTCTTC. Translating gives CASSRQGSDNEQFF.

The chain couples TRBV7-2 to TRBJ2-7, with 7 bases fitting TRBD2. The CDR3 runs to 14 residues. V trimming: 3 bases; J trimming: 5 bases; junction bases outside the gene matches: 7. Germline lookup yields CDR1 SGHTA and CDR2 FQGNSA. Here the CDR3 DNA reads TGTGCCAGCAGCTTGGGGCGGACTAGTGACGAGCAGTACTTC. Translation gives CASSLGRTSDEQYF. Combining the CDR3 with reference TRBV7-2 and TRBJ2-7 gives the whole variable domain GAGVSQSPSNKVTEKGKDVELRCDPISGHTALYWYRQSLGQGLEFLIYFQGNSAPDKSGLPSDRFSAERTGGSVSTLTIQRTQQEDSAVYLCASSLGRTSDEQYFGPGTRLTVT.

The chain couples TRBV10-3 to TRBJ1-1; TRBD1 matches 12 bases. Germline V gene lookup returns CDR1 ENHRY and CDR2 SYGVKD. J was trimmed by 0 bases and V by 2 bases; bases with no gene match: 7. The CDR3 has 18 residues. The CDR3: CAISEPAGQGALNTEAFF. The CDR3 DNA reads as TGTGCCATCAGTGAGCCCGCGGGACAGGGGGCCTTGAACACTGAAGCTTTCTTT.

The chain has TRBV19 and TRBJ1-2, with 7 bases fitting TRBD1. The V gene end was trimmed by 5 bases and the J gene end by 0 bases; junction bases not matched to a gene: 3. Germline V lookup: CDR1 LNHDA, CDR2 SQIVND (reference sequence). This CDR3 has 14 amino acids. CDR3 residues: CASSGQGANYGYTF. CDR3 nucleotide sequence: TGTGCCAGTAGTGGGCAGGGGGCTAACTATGGCTACACCTTC.

The chain is built from TRBV9 and TRBJ2-7; perhaps TRBD2 as D (6 bases). Germline V lookup: CDR1 SGDLS, CDR2 YYNGEE. The V gene lost 4 bases and the J gene lost 4 bases, with 18 bases spanning the gap. The CDR3 spans 15 residues. The CDR3: CASSPSGTGSYEQYF. The CDR3 DNA reads TGTGCCAGCAGCCCGTCCGGGACTGGTTCGTACGAGCAGTACTTC. Complete variable domain (other parts from reference TRBV9 and TRBJ2-7): DSGVTQTPKHLITATGQRVTLRCSPRSGDLSVYWYQQSLDQGLQFLIQYYNGEERAKGNILERFSAQQFPDLHSELNLSSLELGDSALYFCASSPSGTGSYEQYFGPGTRLTVT.

The V call is TRBV18, the J call TRBJ2-7; 9 bases map to TRBD1. With V trimmed by 3 bases and J by 2 bases, 8 bases remained unmatched. Germline loops: CDR1 KGHSH, CDR2 LQKENI. This CDR3 spans 16 amino acids. CDR3 DNA sequence: TGTGCCAGCTCACCGGTCGACAGGGGGGCCCCCTACGAGCAGTACTTC. It codes for CASSPVDRGAPYEQYF.

The chain links TRBV29-1 to TRBJ2-7, with a weak D call TRBD2 (6 bases). This CDR3 is built from 13 residues. Trimming took off 1 base at V and 3 bases at J, with 10 bases between the two ends. Germline CDR1 and CDR2: SQVTM and ANQGSEA. As DNA, the CDR3 is TGCAGCGTTGAAGGGACTACAGGCTACGAGCAGTACTTC. Amino acids: CSVEGTTGYEQYF.

The chain combines TRBV19 with TRBJ1-1; D gene unclear. The germline gives CDR1 LNHDA, CDR2 SQIVND (reference sequence). There are 15 residues in the CDR3. Between the trimmed V and J ends, which lost 1 base and 1 base, there was a span of 10 bases. The CDR3 DNA is TGTGCCAGTAGTATAGGGCGGCAAAAGAACACTGAAGCTTTCTTT. It specifies CASSIGRQKNTEAFF.

V usage is TRBV6-5 and J usage is TRBJ1-1, with TRBD1 as a possible D gene (5 bases). Trimming took off 5 bases at V and 4 bases at J, with 11 bases between the two ends. Germline V CDR1 and CDR2: MNHEY, SVGAGI. The length of the CDR3 is 13 residues. The chain's CDR3 is CASSRSGGTEAFF. DNA of the CDR3: TGTGCCAGCAGTCGATCGGGGGGCACTGAAGCTTTCTTT.

This clone was counted a few times. The rearrangement joins TRBV7-2 to TRBJ2-1; no reliable D call. Trimming took 4 bases from V and 5 from J, leaving 12 bases between them. The length of the CDR3 is 14 residues. Germline assignment: CDR1 SGHTA and CDR2 FQGNSA. CDR3 DNA sequence: TGTGCCAGCAGCTCTACGCCGGGCCACAATGAGCAGTTCTTC. Residues: CASSSTPGHNEQFF.

The J gene is TRBJ2-5, the V gene TRBV7-3; 10 bases map to TRBD2. Germline loops: CDR1 SGHTA, CDR2 FQGTGA. Unmatched junction bases numbered 7, after V lost 4 bases and J lost 5 bases. The CDR3 runs to 15 residues. The CDR3 bases are TGTGCCAGCAGCTCAAGCGGGGGGGCATGGGAGACCCAGTACTTC. Its protein product is CASSSSGGAWETQYF.

J is TRBJ2-2 and V is TRBV10-3, with D tentatively TRBD2 (6 bases). Germline CDR1 ENHRY, CDR2 SYGVKD. CDR3 length: 16 residues. The V gene lost 6 bases and the J gene lost 1 base, with 15 bases spanning the gap. The CDR3 is CAIRLGGLGNTGELFF. CDR3 DNA sequence: TGTGCCATCAGGCTTGGGGGGTTAGGGAACACCGGGGAGCTGTTTTTT.